Listed below are T cell receptor beta chains from one sample, sequenced in a study of CD8 T cells in Susac syndrome. TCRdb re-derived calls from the immunoSEQ multiplex PCR reads in MiXCR, one entry per CDR3 protein. Of approximately 150,000 distinct CDR3 sequences in the sample, roughly 92% were seen once. The specimen was CD4+ T cells from PBMCs. The source is a human donor with multiple sclerosis. CDR3s include the opening cysteine and the closing phenylalanine or tryptophan. Fields, in order: V gene, J gene, clone size, D gene, CDR3 DNA, CDR3 protein. A D gene is named only where the DNA matches it firmly. The listing skips clone size in some rows; elsewhere it reads once, few, many or a size class.

v_gene: TRBV6-5; j_gene: TRBJ1-2; abundance: -; d_gene: -; CDR3nt: TGTGCCAGCAGTTACGGCCCTGAGGACCCAAGACGCCTCTATGGCTACACCTTC; CDR3aa: CASSYGPEDPRRLYGYTF
v_gene: TRBV20-1; j_gene: TRBJ2-7; abundance: -; d_gene: -; CDR3nt: TGCAGTGCTAGATCGCTCTGGGCCGGGACATTAGGCTACGAGCAGTACTTC; CDR3aa: CSARSLWAGTLGYEQYF
v_gene: TRBV2; j_gene: TRBJ2-1; abundance: -; d_gene: -; CDR3nt: TGTGCCAGCAGTCCTGTCGGGGCCTACAATGAGCAGTTCTTC; CDR3aa: CASSPVGAYNEQFF
v_gene: TRBV6-2/TRBV6-3; j_gene: TRBJ1-5; abundance: -; d_gene: TRBD1; CDR3nt: TGTGCCAGCAGTCCCACAGGGGTTAGCAATCAGCCCCAGCATTTT; CDR3aa: CASSPTGVSNQPQHF
v_gene: TRBV27; j_gene: TRBJ2-3; abundance: -; d_gene: TRBD1; CDR3nt: TGTGCCAGCGAGGGACAGCACACAGATACGCAGTATTTT; CDR3aa: CASEGQHTDTQYF
v_gene: TRBV5-1; j_gene: TRBJ1-2; abundance: -; d_gene: -; CDR3nt: TGCGCCAGCAGCTTGGAAGGGGGGGCTGGCTATGGCTACACCTTC; CDR3aa: CASSLEGGAGYGYTF
v_gene: TRBV28; j_gene: TRBJ2-3; abundance: -; d_gene: TRBD2; CDR3nt: TGTGCCAGCAGTTTCCAGGAATACGTAGCGGGGGGAACAGATACGCAGTATTTT; CDR3aa: CASSFQEYVAGGTDTQYF
v_gene: TRBV3-1; j_gene: TRBJ2-5; abundance: -; d_gene: TRBD2; CDR3nt: TGTGCCAGCAGCATACCGGGACTAGAAGAGACCCAGTACTTC; CDR3aa: CASSIPGLEETQYF
v_gene: TRBV6-1; j_gene: TRBJ1-4; abundance: -; d_gene: TRBD1; CDR3nt: TGTGCCAGCAGCGCCCCACCCGGGACAGGGGAAGTTCACGAAAAACTGTTTTTT; CDR3aa: CASSAPPGTGEVHEKLFF
v_gene: TRBV12-3/TRBV12-4; j_gene: TRBJ1-2; abundance: -; d_gene: -; CDR3nt: TGTGCCAGCAGTTTAGGGTGGAGAGGGTTAGGCTACACCTTC; CDR3aa: CASSLGWRGLGYTF
v_gene: TRBV7-8; j_gene: TRBJ2-5; abundance: few; d_gene: -; CDR3nt: TGTGCCAGCAGCTTAGCAGGGGCGCGGACCCAGTACTTC; CDR3aa: CASSLAGARTQYF
v_gene: TRBV7-9; j_gene: TRBJ1-1; abundance: -; d_gene: -; CDR3nt: TGTGCCAGCAGCTTAGTTAGTGAGACTGAAGCTTTCTTT; CDR3aa: CASSLVSETEAFF
v_gene: TRBV28; j_gene: TRBJ2-7; abundance: once; d_gene: -; CDR3nt: TGTGCCAGTACGTTGGGGGGGGCAGGCTACGAGCAGTACTTC; CDR3aa: CASTLGGAGYEQYF
v_gene: TRBV28; j_gene: TRBJ1-2; abundance: -; d_gene: TRBD1; CDR3nt: TGTGCCAGCAGTCTCCTGGACAGGGGCTATGGCTACACCTTC; CDR3aa: CASSLLDRGYGYTF
v_gene: TRBV19; j_gene: TRBJ1-1; abundance: -; d_gene: TRBD1; CDR3nt: TGTGCCAGTAGTATTACTCATACAGGGGGCCCTGAAGCTTTCTTT; CDR3aa: CASSITHTGGPEAFF
v_gene: TRBV19; j_gene: TRBJ1-2; abundance: once; d_gene: TRBD1; CDR3nt: TGTGCCATCCCGGACAGGGCGGGATATGGCTACACCTTC; CDR3aa: CAIPDRAGYGYTF
v_gene: TRBV13; j_gene: TRBJ2-7; abundance: -; d_gene: -; CDR3nt: TGTGCCAGCAGCTCCCCGGGACTGGGCTACGAGCAGTACTTC; CDR3aa: CASSSPGLGYEQYF
v_gene: TRBV19; j_gene: TRBJ2-5; abundance: once; d_gene: -; CDR3nt: TGTGCCAGTAGGATAGCGGCCGGGGAGACCCAGTACTTC; CDR3aa: CASRIAAGETQYF
v_gene: TRBV7-2; j_gene: TRBJ2-3; abundance: -; d_gene: -; CDR3nt: TGTGCCAGCAGCTTCATAGCGACTAGCACAGATACGCAGTATTTT; CDR3aa: CASSFIATSTDTQYF
v_gene: TRBV6-5; j_gene: TRBJ1-2; abundance: -; d_gene: -; CDR3nt: TGTGCCAGCAGTTATCAGGGACGAGCTAACTATGGCTACACCTTC; CDR3aa: CASSYQGRANYGYTF
v_gene: TRBV6-1; j_gene: TRBJ2-2; abundance: -; d_gene: -; CDR3nt: TGTGCCAGCAGCCTTTGGGCGGGGTCGAACACCGGGGAGCTGTTTTTT; CDR3aa: CASSLWAGSNTGELFF
v_gene: TRBV13; j_gene: TRBJ2-5; abundance: -; d_gene: TRBD2; CDR3nt: TGTGCCAGCAGCCTAGGTAGCGGGAACCAAGAGACCCAGTACTTC; CDR3aa: CASSLGSGNQETQYF
v_gene: TRBV11-1; j_gene: TRBJ2-2; abundance: -; d_gene: -; CDR3nt: TGTGCCAGCAGCCCCGGCGCCGGGGAGCTGTTTTTT; CDR3aa: CASSPGAGELFF
v_gene: TRBV18; j_gene: TRBJ1-1; abundance: once; d_gene: TRBD1; CDR3nt: TGTGCCAGCACGAACGGACAGGGGGAAGCTGAAGCTTTCTTT; CDR3aa: CASTNGQGEAEAFF
v_gene: TRBV2; j_gene: TRBJ1-2; abundance: -; d_gene: -; CDR3nt: TGTGCCAGCACCCCCTCCGGACAGAACTATGGCTACACCTTC; CDR3aa: CASTPSGQNYGYTF
v_gene: TRBV24-1; j_gene: TRBJ2-3; abundance: -; d_gene: TRBD1; CDR3nt: TGTGCCACCAGTGGACCGGGACAGCCCACCCTTTCCACAGATACGCAGTATTTT; CDR3aa: CATSGPGQPTLSTDTQYF
v_gene: TRBV9; j_gene: TRBJ2-3; abundance: -; d_gene: -; CDR3nt: TGTGCCAGCAGCGTTAGCACTATTAGCACAGATACGCAGTATTTT; CDR3aa: CASSVSTISTDTQYF
v_gene: TRBV29-1; j_gene: TRBJ2-3; abundance: once; d_gene: TRBD1; CDR3nt: TGCAGCGTTGTGGGGACAGGGGGCATAGATACGCAGTATTTT; CDR3aa: CSVVGTGGIDTQYF
v_gene: TRBV4-3; j_gene: TRBJ2-7; abundance: -; d_gene: -; CDR3nt: TGCGCCAGCAGCCAAGATCGGAGCTACGAGCAGTACTTC; CDR3aa: CASSQDRSYEQYF
v_gene: TRBV7-3; j_gene: TRBJ2-3; abundance: -; d_gene: -; CDR3nt: TGTGCCAGCAGCTTAACCGAAGTAATCGGACCCGATACGCAGTATTTT; CDR3aa: CASSLTEVIGPDTQYF
v_gene: TRBV20-1; j_gene: TRBJ1-4; abundance: -; d_gene: TRBD1; CDR3nt: TGCAGTGCTACGGGACAGTCACATGGAAAACTGTTTTTT; CDR3aa: CSATGQSHGKLFF
v_gene: TRBV28; j_gene: TRBJ1-1; abundance: -; d_gene: -; CDR3nt: TGTGCCAGCAATTGGCTCTCAGAGAACACTGAAGCTTTCTTT; CDR3aa: CASNWLSENTEAFF
v_gene: TRBV20-1; j_gene: TRBJ2-5; abundance: -; d_gene: TRBD1; CDR3nt: TGCAGTGCGGCGGGGCAGACAGGGGTGGGGGAGACCCAGTACTTC; CDR3aa: CSAAGQTGVGETQYF
v_gene: TRBV3-1; j_gene: TRBJ2-5; abundance: -; d_gene: TRBD1; CDR3nt: TGTGCCAGCAGCCAAACAGGGGCGGAGACCCAGTACTTC; CDR3aa: CASSQTGAETQYF
v_gene: TRBV30; j_gene: TRBJ1-1; abundance: few; d_gene: -; CDR3nt: TGTGCCTGGAGTGTACGGGGAACTGAAGCTTTCTTT; CDR3aa: CAWSVRGTEAFF
v_gene: TRBV4-3; j_gene: TRBJ2-7; abundance: once; d_gene: -; CDR3nt: TGCGCCAGCAGCCCAGCTCACCTAGCGTCCTACGAGCAGTACTTC; CDR3aa: CASSPAHLASYEQYF
v_gene: TRBV19; j_gene: TRBJ1-5; abundance: -; d_gene: -; CDR3nt: TGTGCCAGTAGTGGGGTCGGGGCTCAGCCCCAGCATTTT; CDR3aa: CASSGVGAQPQHF
v_gene: TRBV2; j_gene: TRBJ2-1; abundance: -; d_gene: -; CDR3nt: TGTGCCGAGGGGGTCAATGAGCAGTTCTTC; CDR3aa: CAEGVNEQFF
v_gene: TRBV5-6; j_gene: TRBJ2-3; abundance: -; d_gene: -; CDR3nt: TGTGCCAGCAGCTTGCGGCGCGGAATCATCACAGATACGCAGTATTTT; CDR3aa: CASSLRRGIITDTQYF
v_gene: TRBV20-1; j_gene: TRBJ2-7; abundance: -; d_gene: TRBD2; CDR3nt: TGCAGTGCTGGGGGAGGGAACTACGAGCAGTACTTC; CDR3aa: CSAGGGNYEQYF
v_gene: TRBV20-1; j_gene: TRBJ2-4; abundance: -; d_gene: -; CDR3nt: TGCAGTGCTTCCCCATCGGCTAGGGGCACTGTTCAGTACTTC; CDR3aa: CSASPSARGTVQYF
v_gene: TRBV28; j_gene: TRBJ2-3; abundance: -; d_gene: -; CDR3nt: TGTGCCAGCAGGGGGATCAGCACAGATACGCAGTATTTT; CDR3aa: CASRGISTDTQYF
v_gene: TRBV9; j_gene: TRBJ1-5; abundance: -; d_gene: -; CDR3nt: TGTGCCAGCAGCGTAGATCCGGGAAATCAGCCCCAGCATTTT; CDR3aa: CASSVDPGNQPQHF
v_gene: TRBV7-9; j_gene: TRBJ2-2; abundance: -; d_gene: -; CDR3nt: TGTGCCAGCAGCCTACTTGGGCTTAACACCGGGGAGCTGTTTTTT; CDR3aa: CASSLLGLNTGELFF
v_gene: TRBV30; j_gene: TRBJ1-1; abundance: -; d_gene: -; CDR3nt: TGTGCCTGGACCCCCCAAGAGAACACTGAAGCTTTCTTT; CDR3aa: CAWTPQENTEAFF
v_gene: TRBV7-3; j_gene: TRBJ2-5; abundance: -; d_gene: TRBD2; CDR3nt: TGTGCCAGCAGCTCGACTAGCGGGGGTTCGGAGACCCAGTACTTC; CDR3aa: CASSSTSGGSETQYF
v_gene: TRBV5-1; j_gene: TRBJ2-5; abundance: -; d_gene: -; CDR3nt: TGCGCCAGCGCAACAGGGACCGTCCAAGAGACCCAGTACTTC; CDR3aa: CASATGTVQETQYF
v_gene: TRBV4-3; j_gene: TRBJ1-2; abundance: -; d_gene: -; CDR3nt: TGCGCCAGCAGCCAAGATGATGGGGGGACAAGTCCCTATGGCTACACCTTC; CDR3aa: CASSQDDGGTSPYGYTF
v_gene: TRBV5-5; j_gene: TRBJ2-3; abundance: -; d_gene: -; CDR3nt: TGTGCCAGCAGCTTGGAACGGGATACGCAGTATTTT; CDR3aa: CASSLERDTQYF
v_gene: TRBV9; j_gene: TRBJ2-3; abundance: -; d_gene: -; CDR3nt: TGTGCCAGCAGCGTAGGACTCCTAAATACGCAGTATTTT; CDR3aa: CASSVGLLNTQYF
v_gene: TRBV5-4; j_gene: TRBJ2-6; abundance: -; d_gene: TRBD2; CDR3nt: TGTGCCAGCAGCTTGATACTAGCGGGAGGCTCTGGGGCCAACGTCCTGACTTTC; CDR3aa: CASSLILAGGSGANVLTF
v_gene: TRBV7-2; j_gene: TRBJ2-3; abundance: -; d_gene: -; CDR3nt: TGTGCCAGCAGCCGTACGGGGAGTTTGGGCACAGATACGCAGTATTTT; CDR3aa: CASSRTGSLGTDTQYF
v_gene: TRBV20-1; j_gene: TRBJ1-6; abundance: -; d_gene: TRBD1; CDR3nt: TGCAGTGCTAGAGATCGGACAGGGGAGAATTCACCCCTCCACTTT; CDR3aa: CSARDRTGENSPLHF
v_gene: TRBV6-6; j_gene: TRBJ1-1; abundance: few; d_gene: -; CDR3nt: TGTGCCAGCAGTTGGGATCCGCCGGGGAACACTGAAGCTTTCTTT; CDR3aa: CASSWDPPGNTEAFF
v_gene: TRBV19; j_gene: TRBJ1-5; abundance: once; d_gene: -; CDR3nt: TGTGCCAGTAGGCCTCGGGGGGTCCTAGCAGGTCAGCCCCAGCATTTT; CDR3aa: CASRPRGVLAGQPQHF